This T cell receptor (beta chain) was identified in a study of cytomegalovirus exposure and HLA in healthy donors. 60 Vbeta and 13 Jbeta primers were used in PCR. TCRdb's table, derived via immunoSEQ multiplex PCR, lists solely in-frame clones and lacks some. Among around 76,000 clones, 78% were seen once, and the ten largest hold around 9.3%. Turning to this clone: The antigen is unknown.

Study results and caveats: Productive rates of about 87% or about 30% were seen for most TCR beta V segments in an earlier analysis.

The V gene's germline CDR1 is SQVTM and CDR2 ANQGSEA. This CDR3 has 8 amino acids. V was cut by 7 bases and J by 8 bases, with 3 bases left in between. Material: PBMCs. J is TRBJ2-1 and V is TRBV29-1; D is ambiguous. The source of this sequence is a woman aged 35 to 49 in good health and CMV-seropositive. CDR3 loop: CSGDEQFF. Here the CDR3 DNA reads TGCAGCGGCGATGAGCAGTTCTTC.